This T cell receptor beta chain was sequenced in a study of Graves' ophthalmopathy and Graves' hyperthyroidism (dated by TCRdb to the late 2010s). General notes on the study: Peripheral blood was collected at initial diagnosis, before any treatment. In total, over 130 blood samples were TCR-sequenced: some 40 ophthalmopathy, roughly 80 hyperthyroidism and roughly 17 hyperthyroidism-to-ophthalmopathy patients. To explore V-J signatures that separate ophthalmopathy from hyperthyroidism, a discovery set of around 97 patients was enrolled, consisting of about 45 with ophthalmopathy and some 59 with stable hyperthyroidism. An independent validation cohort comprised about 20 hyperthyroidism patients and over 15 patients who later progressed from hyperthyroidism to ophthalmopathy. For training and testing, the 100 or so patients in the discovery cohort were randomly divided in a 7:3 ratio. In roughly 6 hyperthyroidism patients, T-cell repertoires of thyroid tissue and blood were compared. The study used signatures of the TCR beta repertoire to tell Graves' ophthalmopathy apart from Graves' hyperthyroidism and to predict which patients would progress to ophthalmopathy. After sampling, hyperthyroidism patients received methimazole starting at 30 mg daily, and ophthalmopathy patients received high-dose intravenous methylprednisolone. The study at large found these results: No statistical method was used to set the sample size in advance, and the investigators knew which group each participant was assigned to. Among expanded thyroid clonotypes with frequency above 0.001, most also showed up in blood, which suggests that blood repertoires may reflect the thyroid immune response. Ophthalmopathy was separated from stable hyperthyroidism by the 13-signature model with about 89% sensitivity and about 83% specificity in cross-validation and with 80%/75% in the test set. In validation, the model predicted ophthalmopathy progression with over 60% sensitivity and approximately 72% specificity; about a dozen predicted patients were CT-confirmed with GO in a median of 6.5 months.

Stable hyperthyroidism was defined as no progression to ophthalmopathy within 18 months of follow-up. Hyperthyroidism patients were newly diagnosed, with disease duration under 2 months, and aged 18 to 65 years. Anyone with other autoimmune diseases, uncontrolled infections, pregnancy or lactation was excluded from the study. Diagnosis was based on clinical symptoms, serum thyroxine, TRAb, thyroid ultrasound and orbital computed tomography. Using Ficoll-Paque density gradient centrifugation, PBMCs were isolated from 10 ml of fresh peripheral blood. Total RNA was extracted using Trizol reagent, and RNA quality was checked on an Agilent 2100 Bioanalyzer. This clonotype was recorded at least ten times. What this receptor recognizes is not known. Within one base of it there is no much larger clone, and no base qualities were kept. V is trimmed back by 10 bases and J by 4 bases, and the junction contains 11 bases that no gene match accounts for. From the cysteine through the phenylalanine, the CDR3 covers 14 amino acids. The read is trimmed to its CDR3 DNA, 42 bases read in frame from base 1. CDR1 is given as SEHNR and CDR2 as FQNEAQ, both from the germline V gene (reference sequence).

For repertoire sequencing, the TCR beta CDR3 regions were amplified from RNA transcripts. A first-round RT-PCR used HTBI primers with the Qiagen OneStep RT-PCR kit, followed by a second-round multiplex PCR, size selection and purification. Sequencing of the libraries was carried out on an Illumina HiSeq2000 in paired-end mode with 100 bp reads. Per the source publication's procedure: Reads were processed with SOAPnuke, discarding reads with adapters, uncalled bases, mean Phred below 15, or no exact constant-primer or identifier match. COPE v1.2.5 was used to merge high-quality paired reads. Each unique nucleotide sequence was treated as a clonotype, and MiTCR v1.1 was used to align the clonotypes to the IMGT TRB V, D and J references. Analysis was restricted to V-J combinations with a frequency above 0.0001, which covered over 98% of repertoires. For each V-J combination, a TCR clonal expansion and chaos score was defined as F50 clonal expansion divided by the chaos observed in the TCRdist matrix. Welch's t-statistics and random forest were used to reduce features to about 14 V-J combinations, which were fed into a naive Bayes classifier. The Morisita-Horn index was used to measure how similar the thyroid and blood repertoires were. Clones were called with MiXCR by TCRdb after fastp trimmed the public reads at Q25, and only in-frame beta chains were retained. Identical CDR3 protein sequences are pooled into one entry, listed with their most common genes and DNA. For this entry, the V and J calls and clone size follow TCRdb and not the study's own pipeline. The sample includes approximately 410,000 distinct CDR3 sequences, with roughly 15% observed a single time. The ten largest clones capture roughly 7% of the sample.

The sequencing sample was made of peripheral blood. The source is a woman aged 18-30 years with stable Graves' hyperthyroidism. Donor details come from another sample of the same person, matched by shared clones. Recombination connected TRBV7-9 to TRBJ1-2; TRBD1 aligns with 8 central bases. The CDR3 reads CANRGTGGIYGYTF. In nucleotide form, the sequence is TGTGCCAACAGAGGGACAGGAGGAATCTATGGCTACACCTTC.